This is a list of T cell receptor beta chains from one sample in a study of vaccination and CD4 T cells after COVID-19. TCRdb itself ran the PCR reads through MiXCR, one entry per CDR3 protein. The repertoire consists of some 7,000 distinct CDR3 sequences, with 22% occurring once and the leading ten covering over 20%. These receptors' targets are unknown. Specimen: CD4+ T cells from blood, cultured in vitro, collected after SARS-CoV-2 vaccination. The origin of the receptors is a human donor who had recovered from COVID-19. Each CDR3 is given with its conserved first and last residue. The order of the fields is CDR3 DNA, CDR3 protein, J gene, clone size, D gene, V gene. A D gene is named only where the DNA matches it firmly. Some rows have no size entry. The others give once, few or many, or a class for an expanded clone.

TGTGCCAGCAGGACTCACTCACCCCTCCACTTT | CASRTHSPLHF | TRBJ1-6 | few | - | TRBV28
TGTGCCAGCAGTTATAGCGGCCCCTACGAGCAGTACTTC | CASSYSGPYEQYF | TRBJ2-7 | medium-sized | - | TRBV6-5
TGTGCCAGCAGTGAAGCCCGACAGATAAGCTCCTACGAGCAGTACTTC | CASSEARQISSYEQYF | TRBJ2-7 | few | - | TRBV6-1
TGCAGTGCTCCTACAGGGGGTCCTGGCAATCAGCCCCAGCATTTT | CSAPTGGPGNQPQHF | TRBJ1-5 | medium-sized | TRBD1 | TRBV20-1
TGCAGTGCCCTTGGTCAGCAATCCTACGAGCAGTACTTC | CSALGQQSYEQYF | TRBJ2-7 | medium-sized | - | TRBV20-1
TGTGCCAGCAGCACCCCGACTAGCGGGTGCCCCTACGAGCAGTACTTC | CASSTPTSGCPYEQYF | TRBJ2-7 | few | - | TRBV21-1
TGCAGTGCTAGAGATGGGGTTAGCAATCAGCCCCAGCATTTT | CSARDGVSNQPQHF | TRBJ1-5 | medium-sized | - | TRBV20-1
TGTGCCACAGAGTACAATGAGCAGTTCTTC | CATEYNEQFF | TRBJ2-1 | few | - | TRBV19
TGTGCCAGCAGTCCCCCTAGCGGGACGGACACCGGGGAGCTGTTTTTT | CASSPPSGTDTGELFF | TRBJ2-2 | - | TRBD2 | TRBV28
TGCAGCGTTGAAGATCGGAATAGGGGGCTCTACGAGCAGTACTTC | CSVEDRNRGLYEQYF | TRBJ2-7 | - | TRBD1 | TRBV29-1
TGTGCCAGCAGCTTGGGGGGGGTCGCCAACTACGAGCAGTACTTC | CASSLGGVANYEQYF | TRBJ2-7 | - | - | TRBV5-6
TGTGCCAGTACGGGAGGTTATAGCAATCAGCCCCAGCATTTT | CASTGGYSNQPQHF | TRBJ1-5 | - | - | TRBV19
TGTGCCAGCAGCACCACTGTAGAGACCCAGTACTTC | CASSTTVETQYF | TRBJ2-5 | medium-sized | - | TRBV7-2
TGTGCCAGCAGTTACAGGGGTGGCACCGGGGAGCTGTTTTTT | CASSYRGGTGELFF | TRBJ2-2 | few | TRBD1 | TRBV27
TGCGCCAGCAGCTTAGGGGGGGCCGGTGGCTACACCTTC | CASSLGGAGGYTF | TRBJ1-2 | - | - | TRBV5-1
TGTGCCAGCAGCCGACAGGGGGGTCGGAAAACGAATTCACCCCTCCACTTT | CASSRQGGRKTNSPLHF | TRBJ1-6 | few | TRBD1 | TRBV6-1
TGTGCCAGCAGCCCGGAGAGGGCCGCAGAGACCCAGTACTTC | CASSPERAAETQYF | TRBJ2-5 | few | - | TRBV11-2